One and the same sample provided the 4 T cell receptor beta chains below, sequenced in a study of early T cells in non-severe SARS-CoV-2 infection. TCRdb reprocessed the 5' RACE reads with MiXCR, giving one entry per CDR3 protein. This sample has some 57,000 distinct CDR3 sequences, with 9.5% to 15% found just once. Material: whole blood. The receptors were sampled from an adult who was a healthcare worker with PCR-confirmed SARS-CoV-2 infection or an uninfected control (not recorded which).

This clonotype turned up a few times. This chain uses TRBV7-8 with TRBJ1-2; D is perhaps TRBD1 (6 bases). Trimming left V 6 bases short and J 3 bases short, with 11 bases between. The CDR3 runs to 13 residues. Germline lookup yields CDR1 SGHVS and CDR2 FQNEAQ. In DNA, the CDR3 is TGTGCCAGCAGTGGACAGCCCGACTATGGCTACACCTTC. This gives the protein CASSGQPDYGYTF.

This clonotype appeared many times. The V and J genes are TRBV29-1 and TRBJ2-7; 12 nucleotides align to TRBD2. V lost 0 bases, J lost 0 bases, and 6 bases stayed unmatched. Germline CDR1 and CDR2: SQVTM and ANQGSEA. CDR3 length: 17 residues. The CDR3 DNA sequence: TGCAGCGTTGAAGATACTAGCGGGAGGACCCACTCCTACGAGCAGTACTTC. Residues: CSVEDTSGRTHSYEQYF.

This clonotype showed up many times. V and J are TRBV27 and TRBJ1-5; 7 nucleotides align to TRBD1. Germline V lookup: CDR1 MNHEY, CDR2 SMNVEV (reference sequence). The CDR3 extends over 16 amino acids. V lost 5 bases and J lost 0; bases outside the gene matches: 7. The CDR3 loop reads CASSPLRTGSNQPQHF. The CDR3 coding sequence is TGTGCCAGCAGTCCTCTCCGGACAGGTAGCAATCAGCCCCAGCATTTT.

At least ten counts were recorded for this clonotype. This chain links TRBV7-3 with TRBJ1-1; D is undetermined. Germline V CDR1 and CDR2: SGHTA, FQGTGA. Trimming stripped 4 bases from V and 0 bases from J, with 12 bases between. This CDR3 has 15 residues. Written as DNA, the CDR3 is TGTGCCAGCAGCTCGTTTACAGAAATGAACACTGAAGCTTTCTTT. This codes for CASSSFTEMNTEAFF.